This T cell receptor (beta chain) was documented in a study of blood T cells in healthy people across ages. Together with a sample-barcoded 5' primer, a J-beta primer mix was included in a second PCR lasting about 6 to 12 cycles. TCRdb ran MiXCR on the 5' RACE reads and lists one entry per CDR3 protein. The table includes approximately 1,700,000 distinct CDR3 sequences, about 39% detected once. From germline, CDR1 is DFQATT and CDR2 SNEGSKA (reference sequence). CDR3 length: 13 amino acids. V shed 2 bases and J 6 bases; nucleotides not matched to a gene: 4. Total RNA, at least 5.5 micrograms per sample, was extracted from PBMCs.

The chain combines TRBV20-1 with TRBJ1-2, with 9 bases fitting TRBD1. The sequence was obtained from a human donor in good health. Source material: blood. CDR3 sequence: CSARRTGVDGYTF. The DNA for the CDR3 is TGCAGTGCTAGAAGGACAGGGGTGGATGGCTACACCTTC.